One and the same sample provided the 12 T cell receptor beta chains below, sequenced in a study of blood T cell repertoires in COVID-19. The protocol was immunoSEQ multiplex PCR, while the TCRdb copy is restricted to in-frame clones and leaves out a portion. The repertoire has 250,000 or so clones, approximately 84% of them found once; the top ten carry approximately 3.6%. Sequenced material: PBMCs or T cells enriched from blood (not recorded which). These receptors all come from a man aged 45-65 years who had recovered from COVID-19.

The chain carries TRBV11-2 and TRBJ1-2, with TRBD1 matching over 9 bases. After removal of 6 bases from V and 7 bases from J, the junction contained 12 bases not matched to a gene. The CDR3 has 15 amino acids. Per germline, CDR1 SGHAT and CDR2 FQNNGV. This chain's CDR3 is CASRYRQGGFSGYTF. CDR3 sequence (DNA): TGTGCCAGCAGGTACAGACAGGGGGGATTCTCTGGCTACACCTTC. The full variable domain, rest sourced from reference TRBV11-2 and TRBJ1-2, is EAGVAQSPRYKIIEKRQSVAFWCNPISGHATLYWYQQILGQGPKLLIQFQNNGVVDDSQLPKDRFSAERLKGVDSTLKIQPAKLEDSAVYLCASRYRQGGFSGYTFGSGTRLTVV.

The chain links TRBV15 to TRBJ1-2; D is perhaps TRBD1 (5 bases). Germline CDR1 LNHNV, CDR2 YYDKDF (reference sequence). V was shortened by 6 bases and J by 4 bases, with 12 bases between the two germline ends. CDR3 length: 13 residues. The CDR3 loop is CATRGMGGYGYTF. In nucleotides, the CDR3 is TGTGCCACCAGGGGTATGGGGGGCTATGGCTACACCTTC.

V and J are TRBV6-2 or TRBV6-3 and TRBJ2-1, with TRBD2 matching 8 bases. CDR1 is MNHEY and CDR2 is SVGEGT in the germline V gene. The V segment lost 6 bases and the J segment 4 bases; nucleotides outside the gene matches: 11. The CDR3 has 16 residues. The DNA of the CDR3 is TGTGCCAGCAGCCGGAGTGCGGGAGGACCATACAATGAGCAGTTCTTC. This translates into CASSRSAGGPYNEQFF.

This clone has just one count. The chain joins TRBV7-2 to TRBJ1-4; 8 positions agree with TRBD1. CDR3 size: 13 residues. Trimming removed 5 bases from V and 8 bases from J; junction bases left unmatched: 4. The germline CDR1 and CDR2 sequences are SGHTA and FQGNSA. The CDR3 coding sequence is TGTGCCAGCAGCCCCAGGGGGCGGGAAAAACTGTTTTTT. Residues: CASSPRGREKLFF.

The chain joins TRBV29-1 to TRBJ1-3; D remains ambiguous. CDR1 and CDR2 (germline): SQVTM, ANQGSEA. This CDR3 is built from 12 residues. Trimming removed 3 bases from V and 9 bases from J, with 12 bases in between. The CDR3 sequence: CSVDVGASTIYF. The CDR3 DNA follows: TGCAGCGTTGACGTAGGAGCAAGCACCATATATTTT.

The gene calls are TRBV6-5 and TRBJ1-1; TRBD1 aligns across 7 bases. The germline V gene has CDR1 MNHEY and CDR2 SVGAGI. J was trimmed by 4 bases and V by 6 bases; bases with no gene match: 11. The CDR3 extends over 15 amino acids. Written as DNA, the CDR3 is TGTGCCAGCAGGCCCGAGACAGGGAAGGGCACTGAAGCTTTCTTT. Its translation is CASRPETGKGTEAFF.

The genes are TRBV10-2 and TRBJ2-5, with 7 bases fitting TRBD2. The germline V gene has CDR1 WSHSY and CDR2 SAAADI. Trimming at V came to 7 bases and at J to 3 bases, leaving 5 bases not matched to a gene. There are 13 residues in the CDR3. The CDR3 region is CASMAGGKETQYF. Here the CDR3 DNA reads TGCGCCAGCATGGCCGGGGGGAAAGAGACCCAGTACTTC.

The chain uses TRBV4-3 and TRBJ2-3; a possible D gene is TRBD2 (6 bases). The CDR3 spans 16 residues. Per the germline V gene, CDR1 is LGHNA and CDR2 is YSLEER. V shed 0 bases and J shed 9 bases, with 19 bases lying between them. CDR3 sequence (DNA): TGCGCCAGCAGCCAAGATATTCCGGGAGTGGGAGGAACGCAGTATTTT. Encoded protein: CASSQDIPGVGGTQYF.

The rearrangement links TRBV10-2 to TRBJ2-1; 11 nucleotides line up with TRBD2. Losses at the gene ends were 6 bases for V and 8 bases for J; bases not matched to a gene: 9. There are 15 residues in the CDR3. Germline values: CDR1 WSHSY, CDR2 SAAADI. CDR3 DNA sequence: TGCGCCAGCAGGGCTAGCGGGGGGCCCGTCGATGAGCAGTTCTTC. Translating it yields CASRASGGPVDEQFF.

J is TRBJ2-7 and V is TRBV7-8; 7 nucleotides line up with TRBD1. The V and J ends lost 5 bases and 7 bases, in that order; junction bases with no gene match: 20. Germline assignment: CDR1 SGHVS and CDR2 FQNEAQ. This CDR3 spans 17 amino acids. Here the CDR3 DNA reads TGTGCCAGCAGCAAGAGTGGACGGGGACAGACCTATGGGGAGCAGTACTTC. It codes for CASSKSGRGQTYGEQYF.

V usage is TRBV28 and J usage is TRBJ2-7; 12 nucleotides align to TRBD1. CDR3 length: 15 amino acids. J lost 6 bases, V lost 6 bases, and 9 bases had no gene match. Germline assignment: CDR1 MDHEN and CDR2 SYDVKM. The CDR3 DNA sequence: TGTGCCAGCAGCCCTGGGACAGGGGGCACGGCCGAGCAGTACTTC. Protein product: CASSPGTGGTAEQYF. Complete variable domain (other parts from reference TRBV28 and TRBJ2-7): DVKVTQSSRYLVKRTGEKVFLECVQDMDHENMFWYRQDPGLGLRLIYFSYDVKMKEKGDIPEGYSVSREKKERFSLILESASTNQTSMYLCASSPGTGGTAEQYFGPGTRLTVT.

The rearrangement joins TRBV29-1 to TRBJ2-1; D is unresolved. This CDR3 comprises 14 residues. Germline V gene sequence: CDR1 SQVTM, CDR2 ANQGSEA. V lost 0 bases and J lost 2, with 8 bases in between. The CDR3 loop is CSVEDQTAYNEQFF. The CDR3 DNA reads TGCAGCGTTGAAGATCAAACAGCCTACAATGAGCAGTTCTTC.